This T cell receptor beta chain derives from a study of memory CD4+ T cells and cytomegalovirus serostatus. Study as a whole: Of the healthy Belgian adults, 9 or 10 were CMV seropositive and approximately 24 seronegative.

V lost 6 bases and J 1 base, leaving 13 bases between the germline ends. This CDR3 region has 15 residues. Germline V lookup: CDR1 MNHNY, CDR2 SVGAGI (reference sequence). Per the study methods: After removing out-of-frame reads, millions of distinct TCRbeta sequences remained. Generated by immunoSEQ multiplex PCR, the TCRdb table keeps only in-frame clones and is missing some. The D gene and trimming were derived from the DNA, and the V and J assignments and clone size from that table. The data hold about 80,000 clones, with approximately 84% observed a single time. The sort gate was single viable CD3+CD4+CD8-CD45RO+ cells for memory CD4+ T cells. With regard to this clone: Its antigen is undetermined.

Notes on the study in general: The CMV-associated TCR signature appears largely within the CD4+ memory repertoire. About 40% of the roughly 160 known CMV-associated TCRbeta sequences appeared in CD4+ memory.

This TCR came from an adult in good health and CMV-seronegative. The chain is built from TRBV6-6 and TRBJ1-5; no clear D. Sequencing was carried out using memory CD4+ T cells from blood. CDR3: CASSRGSPSNQPQHF. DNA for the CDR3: TGTGCCAGCAGCCGGGGATCTCCCAGCAATCAGCCCCAGCATTTT.